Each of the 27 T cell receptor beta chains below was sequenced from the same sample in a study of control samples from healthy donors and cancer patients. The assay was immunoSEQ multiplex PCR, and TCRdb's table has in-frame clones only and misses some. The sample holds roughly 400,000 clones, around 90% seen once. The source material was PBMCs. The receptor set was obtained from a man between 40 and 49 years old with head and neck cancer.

The CDR3 bases are TGTGCCAGCAGCTTAAGGGCTAGCGGGGGGGCAGATACGCAGTATTTT. Its translation is CASSLRASGGADTQYF. This chain connects TRBV7-6 to TRBJ2-3, with 12 nucleotides matching TRBD2. This CDR3 region has 16 residues. CDR1 SGHVS and CDR2 FNYEAQ come from the germline V gene. V trimming: 2 bases; J trimming: 4 bases; junction bases outside the gene matches: 4. Combining the CDR3 with reference TRBV7-6 and TRBJ2-3 gives the whole variable domain GAGVSQSPRYKVTKRGQDVALRCDPISGHVSLYWYRQALGQGPEFLTYFNYEAQQDKSGLPNDRFSAERPEGSISTLTIQRTEQRDSAMYRCASSLRASGGADTQYFGPGTRLTVL.

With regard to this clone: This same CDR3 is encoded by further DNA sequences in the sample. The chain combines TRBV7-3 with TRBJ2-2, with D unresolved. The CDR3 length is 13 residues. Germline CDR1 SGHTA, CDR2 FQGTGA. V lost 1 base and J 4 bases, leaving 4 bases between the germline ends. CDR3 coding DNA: TGTGCCAGCAGCTTAAAAACCACCGGGGAGCTGTTTTTT. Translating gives CASSLKTTGELFF.

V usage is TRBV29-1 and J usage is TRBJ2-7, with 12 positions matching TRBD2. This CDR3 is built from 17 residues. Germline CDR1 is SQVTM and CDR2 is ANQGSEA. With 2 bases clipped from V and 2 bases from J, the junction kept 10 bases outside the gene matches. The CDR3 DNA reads TGCAGCGTTGAACAACCGGGACTAGCGGGCGGGACCTACGAGCAGTACTTC. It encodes CSVEQPGLAGGTYEQYF.

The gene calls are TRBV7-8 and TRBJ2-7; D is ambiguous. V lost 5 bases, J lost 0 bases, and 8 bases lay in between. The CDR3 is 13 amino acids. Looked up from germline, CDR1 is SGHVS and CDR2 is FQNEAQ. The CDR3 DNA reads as TGTGCCAGCAGCAAGGGCTACTCCTACGAGCAGTACTTC. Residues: CASSKGYSYEQYF.

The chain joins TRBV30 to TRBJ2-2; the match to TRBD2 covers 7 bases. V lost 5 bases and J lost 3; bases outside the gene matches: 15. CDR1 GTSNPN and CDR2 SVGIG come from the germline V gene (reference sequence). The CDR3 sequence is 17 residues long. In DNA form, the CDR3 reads TGTGCCTGGGGTCTAACGAGGACTAGTCTCGACACCGGGGAGCTGTTTTTT. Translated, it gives CAWGLTRTSLDTGELFF.

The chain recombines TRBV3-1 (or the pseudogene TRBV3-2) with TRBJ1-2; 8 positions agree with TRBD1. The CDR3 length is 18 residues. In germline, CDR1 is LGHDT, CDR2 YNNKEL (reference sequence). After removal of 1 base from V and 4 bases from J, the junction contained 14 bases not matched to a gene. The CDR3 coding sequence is TGTGCCAGCAGCCAAGTATGGAGAACAGGGGGATGGATCTATGGCTACACCTTC. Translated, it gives CASSQVWRTGGWIYGYTF.

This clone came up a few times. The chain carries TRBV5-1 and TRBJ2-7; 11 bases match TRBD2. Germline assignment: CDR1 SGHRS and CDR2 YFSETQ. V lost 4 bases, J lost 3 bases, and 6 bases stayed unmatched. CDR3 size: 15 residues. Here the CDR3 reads CASSPTSGSIYEQYF. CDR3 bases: TGCGCCAGCAGCCCCACTAGCGGGAGTATCTACGAGCAGTACTTC.

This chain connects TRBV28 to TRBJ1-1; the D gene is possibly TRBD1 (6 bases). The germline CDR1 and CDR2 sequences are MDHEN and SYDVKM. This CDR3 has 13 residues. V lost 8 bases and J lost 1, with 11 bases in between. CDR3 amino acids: CASAGTPNTEAFF. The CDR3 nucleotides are TGTGCCAGCGCCGGGACACCGAACACTGAAGCTTTCTTT.

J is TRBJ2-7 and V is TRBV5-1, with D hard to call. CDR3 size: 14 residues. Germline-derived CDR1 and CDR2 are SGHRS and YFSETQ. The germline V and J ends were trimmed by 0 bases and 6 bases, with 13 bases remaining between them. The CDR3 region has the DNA TGCGCCAGCAGCTTGGATACTGGGCGCGGCGAGCAGTACTTC. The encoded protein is CASSLDTGRGEQYF.

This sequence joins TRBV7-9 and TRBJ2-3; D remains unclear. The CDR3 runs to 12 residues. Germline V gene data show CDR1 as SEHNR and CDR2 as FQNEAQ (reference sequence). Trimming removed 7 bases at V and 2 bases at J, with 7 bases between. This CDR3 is CASTIDTDTQYF. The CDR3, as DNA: TGTGCCAGCACCATTGACACAGATACGCAGTATTTT.

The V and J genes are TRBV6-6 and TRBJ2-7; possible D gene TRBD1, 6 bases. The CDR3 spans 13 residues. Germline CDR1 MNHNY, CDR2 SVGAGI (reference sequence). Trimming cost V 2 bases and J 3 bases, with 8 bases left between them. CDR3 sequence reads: CASSYGRGYEQYF. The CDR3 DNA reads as TGTGCCAGCAGTTACGGCAGGGGCTACGAGCAGTACTTC.

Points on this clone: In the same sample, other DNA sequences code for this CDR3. The CDR3 loop reads CASSLVGEGQPQHF. The CDR3 DNA sequence: TGCGCCAGCAGCTTGGTGGGGGAGGGTCAGCCCCAGCATTTT. The gene calls are TRBV5-1 and TRBJ1-5; D might be TRBD1 (5 bases). The CDR3 runs to 14 residues. Germline CDR1 SGHRS, CDR2 YFSETQ. V shed 0 bases and J shed 6 bases, with 10 bases lying between them.

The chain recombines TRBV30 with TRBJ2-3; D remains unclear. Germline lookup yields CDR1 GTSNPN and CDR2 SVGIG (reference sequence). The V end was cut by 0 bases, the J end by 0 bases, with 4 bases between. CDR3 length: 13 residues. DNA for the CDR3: TGTGCCTGGAGTGTACGTAGCACAGATACGCAGTATTTT. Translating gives CAWSVRSTDTQYF.

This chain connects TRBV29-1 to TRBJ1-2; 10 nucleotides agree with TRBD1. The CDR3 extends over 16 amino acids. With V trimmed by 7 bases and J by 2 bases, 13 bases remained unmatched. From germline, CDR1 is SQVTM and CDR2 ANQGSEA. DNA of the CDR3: TGCAGCGCCAGGCTCCCGGGGACAGGGGTGAACTATGGCTACACCTTC. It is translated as CSARLPGTGVNYGYTF.

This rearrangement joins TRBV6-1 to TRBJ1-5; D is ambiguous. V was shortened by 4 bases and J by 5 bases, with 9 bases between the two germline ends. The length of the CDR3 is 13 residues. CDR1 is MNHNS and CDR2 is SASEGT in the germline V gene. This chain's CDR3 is CASSVAVYQPQHF. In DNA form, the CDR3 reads TGTGCCAGCAGTGTAGCCGTATATCAGCCCCAGCATTTT.

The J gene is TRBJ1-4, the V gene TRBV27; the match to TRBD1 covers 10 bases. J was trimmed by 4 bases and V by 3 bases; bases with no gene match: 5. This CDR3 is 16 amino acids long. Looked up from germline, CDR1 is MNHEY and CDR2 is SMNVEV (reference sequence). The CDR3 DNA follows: TGTGCCAGCAGTTTGGCGACAGGGGGCTTTAATGAAAAACTGTTTTTT. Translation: CASSLATGGFNEKLFF.

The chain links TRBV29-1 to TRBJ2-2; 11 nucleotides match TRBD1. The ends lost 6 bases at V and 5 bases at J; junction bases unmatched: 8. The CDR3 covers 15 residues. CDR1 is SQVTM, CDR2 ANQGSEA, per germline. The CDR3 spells CSVLKGQGETGELFF. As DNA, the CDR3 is TGCAGCGTGCTCAAGGGACAGGGGGAGACCGGGGAGCTGTTTTTT.

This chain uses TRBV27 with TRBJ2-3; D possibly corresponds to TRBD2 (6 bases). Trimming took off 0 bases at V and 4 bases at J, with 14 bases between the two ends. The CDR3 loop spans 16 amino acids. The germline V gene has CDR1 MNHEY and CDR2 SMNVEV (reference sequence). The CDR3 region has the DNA TGTGCCAGCAGTTTATCCGGGGGTTCCCCCCCAGATACGCAGTATTTT. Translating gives CASSLSGGSPPDTQYF.

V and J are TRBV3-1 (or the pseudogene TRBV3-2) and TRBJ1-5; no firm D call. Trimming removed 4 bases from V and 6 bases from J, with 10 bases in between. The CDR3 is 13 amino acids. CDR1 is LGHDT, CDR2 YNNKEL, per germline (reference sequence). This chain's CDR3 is CASSPPLGQPQHF. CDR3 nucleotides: TGTGCCAGCAGCCCCCCTCTGGGTCAGCCCCAGCATTTT.

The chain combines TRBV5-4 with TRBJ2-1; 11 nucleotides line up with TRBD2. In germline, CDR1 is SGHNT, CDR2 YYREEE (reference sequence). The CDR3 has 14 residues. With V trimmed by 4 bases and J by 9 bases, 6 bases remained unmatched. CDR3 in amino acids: CASSLAGGLLEQFF. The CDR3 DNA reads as TGTGCCAGCAGCCTAGCGGGGGGCCTACTTGAGCAGTTCTTC.

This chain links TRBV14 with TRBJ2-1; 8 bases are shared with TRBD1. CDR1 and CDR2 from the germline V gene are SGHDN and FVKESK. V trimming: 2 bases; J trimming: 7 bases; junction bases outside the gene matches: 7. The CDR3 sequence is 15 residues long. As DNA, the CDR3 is TGTGCCAGCAGCCAACAGGGGGCTTCGCAAAATGAGCAGTTCTTC. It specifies CASSQQGASQNEQFF. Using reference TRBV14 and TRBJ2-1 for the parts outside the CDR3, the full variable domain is EAGVTQFPSHSVIEKGQTVTLRCDPISGHDNLYWYRRVMGKEIKFLLHFVKESKQDESGMPNNRFLAERTGGTYSTLKVQPAELEDSGVYFCASSQQGASQNEQFFGPGTRLTVL.

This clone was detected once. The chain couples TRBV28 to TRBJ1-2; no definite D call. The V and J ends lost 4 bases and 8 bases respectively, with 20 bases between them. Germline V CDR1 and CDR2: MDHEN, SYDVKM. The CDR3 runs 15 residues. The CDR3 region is CASSSTKRVGLGYTF. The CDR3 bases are TGTGCCAGCAGTTCTACGAAAAGGGTAGGGTTGGGCTACACCTTC.

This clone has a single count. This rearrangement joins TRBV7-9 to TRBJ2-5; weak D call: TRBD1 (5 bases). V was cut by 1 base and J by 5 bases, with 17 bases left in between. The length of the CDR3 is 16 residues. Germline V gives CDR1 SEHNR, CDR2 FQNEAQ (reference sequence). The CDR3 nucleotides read TGTGCCAGCAGCTTAGTAGTCCGGCAGGGCGAGGAGACCCAGTACTTC. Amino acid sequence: CASSLVVRQGEETQYF. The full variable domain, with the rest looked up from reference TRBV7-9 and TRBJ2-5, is DTGVSQNPRHKITKRGQNVTFRCDPISEHNRLYWYRQTLGQGPEFLTYFQNEAQLEKSRLLSDRFSAERPKGSFSTLEIQRTEQGDSAMYLCASSLVVRQGEETQYFGPGTRLLVL.

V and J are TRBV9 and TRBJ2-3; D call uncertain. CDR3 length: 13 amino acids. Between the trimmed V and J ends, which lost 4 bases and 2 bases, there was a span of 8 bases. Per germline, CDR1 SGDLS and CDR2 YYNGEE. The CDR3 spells CASSLGFTDTQYF. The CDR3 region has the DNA TGTGCCAGCAGCCTTGGGTTCACAGATACGCAGTATTTT.

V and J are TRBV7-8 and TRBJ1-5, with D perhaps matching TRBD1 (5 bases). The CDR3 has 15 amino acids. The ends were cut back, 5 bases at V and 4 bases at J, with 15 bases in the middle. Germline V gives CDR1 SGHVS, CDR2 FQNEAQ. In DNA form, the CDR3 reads TGTGCCAGCAGCGGCTATGGGGGGACTAATCAGCCCCAGCATTTT. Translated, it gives CASSGYGGTNQPQHF.

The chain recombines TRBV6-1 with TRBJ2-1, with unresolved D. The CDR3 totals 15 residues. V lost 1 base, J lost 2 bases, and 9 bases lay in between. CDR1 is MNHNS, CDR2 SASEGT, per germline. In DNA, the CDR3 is TGTGCCAGCAGTGAAGTGGTGAGCGCCTACAATGAGCAGTTCTTC. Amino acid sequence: CASSEVVSAYNEQFF.

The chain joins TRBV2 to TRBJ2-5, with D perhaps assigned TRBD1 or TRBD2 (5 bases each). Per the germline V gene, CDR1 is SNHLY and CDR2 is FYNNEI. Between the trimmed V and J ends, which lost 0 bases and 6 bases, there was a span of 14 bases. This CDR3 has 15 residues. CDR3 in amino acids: CASSEAGTYVQTQYF. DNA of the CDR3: TGTGCCAGCAGTGAAGCTGGGACCTATGTGCAGACCCAGTACTTC. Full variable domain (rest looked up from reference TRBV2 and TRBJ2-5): EPEVTQTPSHQVTQMGQEVILRCVPISNHLYFYWYRQILGQKVEFLVSFYNNEISEKSEIFDDQFSVERPDGSNFTLKIRSTKLEDSAMYFCASSEAGTYVQTQYFGPGTRLLVL.